One sample yielded the 18 T cell receptor beta chains listed below, sequenced in a study of Graves' ophthalmopathy and Graves' hyperthyroidism. TCR beta CDR3 regions were amplified from RNA transcripts. RT-PCR in the first round used HTBI primers; a second-round multiplex PCR followed. From the multiplex PCR reads, TCRdb called clonotypes with MiXCR, one entry per CDR3 protein. The top ten hold around 10% of the sample, which has roughly 1.1 million distinct CDR3 sequences, 36% seen once. The sample comprised peripheral blood or thyroid tissue (not recorded which). The receptor set was obtained from an adult man with Graves' hyperthyroidism.

Of note for this clonotype: This may come from a read error, since a much larger clone is one base off. The chain recombines TRBV24-1 with TRBJ1-5, with TRBD1 as a possible D gene (6 bases). This CDR3 has 14 residues. Germline-derived CDR1 and CDR2 are KGHDR and SFDVKD. This chain's CDR3 is CATSEQGSSQPQHF. The DNA of the CDR3 is TGTGCCACCAGTGAACAGGGCAGCAGTCAGCCCCAGCATTTT.

The chain carries TRBV5-1 and TRBJ1-1; 7 bases align to TRBD1. The CDR3 sequence is 12 residues long. Trimming took 3 bases from V and 8 from J; bases not matched to a gene: 4. CDR1 and CDR2 from the germline V gene are SGHRS and YFSETQ. Here the CDR3 DNA reads TGCGCCAGCAGCTCGGGACAGCACGAAGCTTTCTTT. It translates to CASSSGQHEAFF.

The genes are TRBV12-3 or TRBV12-4 and TRBJ1-3; D is uncertain. There are 14 residues in the CDR3. V lost 7 bases and J 0 bases, leaving 10 bases between the germline ends. CDR3 bases: TGTGCCAGCAACCAAATCCCCTCTGGAAACACCATATATTTT. Its translation: CASNQIPSGNTIYF.

J is TRBJ1-5 and V is TRBV30; a possible D gene is TRBD1 (6 bases). Germline loops: CDR1 GTSNPN, CDR2 SVGIG (reference sequence). Trimming shortened V by 3 bases and J by 4 bases, and 10 bases separated the two germline ends. The length of the CDR3 is 13 residues. This chain's CDR3 is CAWRGTLNQPQHF. As DNA, the CDR3 is TGTGCCTGGAGAGGGACACTGAATCAGCCCCAGCATTTT.

This clonotype was recorded many times. The chain uses TRBV20-1 and TRBJ1-2; no reliable D call. Trimming cost V 1 base and J 6 bases, with 9 bases left between them. The CDR3 runs to 12 residues. CDR1 and CDR2 from the germline V gene are DFQATT and SNEGSKA (reference sequence). CDR3 in DNA: TGCAGTGCTAGAGGGGAAATAGATGGCTACACCTTC. Translated: CSARGEIDGYTF.

In the case of this clonotype: This sequence may be a read error, since a much larger clone differs from it by one base. As the CDR3 is not closed by the conserved phenylalanine or tryptophan, this likely results from a read error. The chain carries TRBV2 and TRBJ2-7; TRBD1 might be the D (7 bases). This CDR3 has 15 amino acids. Looked up from germline, CDR1 is SNHLY and CDR2 is FYNNEI. The ends were cut back, 6 bases at V and 5 bases at J, with 20 bases in the middle. CDR3 coding DNA: TGTGCCAGCAGCGGGGGACAGAGGATTAACAACGAGCAGTACCTC. It yields the protein CASSGGQRINNEQYL.

The chain combines TRBV30 with TRBJ2-5; D remains ambiguous. Germline CDR1 and CDR2: GTSNPN and SVGIG (reference sequence). The CDR3 has 14 residues. Trimming stripped 2 bases from V and 2 bases from J, with 12 bases between. The CDR3 nucleotides read TGTGCCTGGAGTTTAGGGATAGGTCAAGAGACCCAGTACTTC. This translates into CAWSLGIGQETQYF. Filled out from reference TRBV30 and TRBJ2-5, the complete variable domain reads SQTIHQWPATLVQPVGSPLSLECTVEGTSNPNLYWYRQAAGRGLQLLFYSVGIGQISSEVPQNLSASRPQDRQFILSSKKLLLSDSGFYLCAWSLGIGQETQYFGPGTRLLVL.

This clonotype was detected only a few times. This chain joins TRBV7-9 and TRBJ1-2; D perhaps matches TRBD1 (5 bases). Germline CDR1 and CDR2: SEHNR and FQNEAQ (reference sequence). V was clipped by 1 base and J by 1 base, with 10 bases between them. The CDR3 sequence is 15 residues long. CDR3 nucleotide sequence: TGTGCCAGCAGCTTAGGTGGGGCGATTAACTATGGCTACACCTTC. This encodes CASSLGGAINYGYTF.

The chain joins TRBV5-1 to TRBJ2-7, with D possibly being TRBD1 (6 bases). The CDR3 totals 14 residues. The ends were cut back, 4 bases at V and 5 bases at J, with 16 bases in the middle. Germline lookup yields CDR1 SGHRS and CDR2 YFSETQ. The CDR3 region has the DNA TGCGCCAGCAGCAATCGGGACAAGACCCACGAGCAGTACTTC. Residues: CASSNRDKTHEQYF.

This CDR3 reads CASSQGSGDRASHQYF. Written as DNA, the CDR3 is TGTGCCAGCAGTCAAGGTAGCGGGGACAGGGCTTCTCACCAGTACTTC. The chain links TRBV7-2 to TRBJ2-5; TRBD1 might be the D (9 bases). This CDR3 region has 16 residues. Germline CDR1 reads SGHTA; CDR2 reads FQGNSA. With 6 bases removed from V and 10 bases from J, the gap between germline ends came to 27 bases.

The V gene is TRBV29-1, the J gene TRBJ2-2, with D unclear. This CDR3 comprises 15 residues. Deletions cut 4 bases from V and 4 bases from J, with 16 bases between. CDR1 and CDR2 from the germline V gene are SQVTM and ANQGSEA. The CDR3 loop reads CSVGGGPSSTGELFF. The CDR3 DNA follows: TGCAGCGTTGGAGGCGGACCCAGTAGCACCGGGGAGCTGTTTTTT.

This clonotype has more than one count but fewer than ten. The rearrangement joins TRBV6-4 to TRBJ1-1; D perhaps matches TRBD1 (5 bases). Trimming cost V 8 bases and J 4 bases, with 20 bases left between them. This CDR3 is built from 15 residues. Germline V CDR1 and CDR2: MRHNA, SNTAGT. CDR3 DNA: TGTGCCAGCGGAGTGAGTGAGGGGTTGAGCACTGAAGCTTTCTTT. This encodes CASGVSEGLSTEAFF.

This clonotype came up many times. This chain connects TRBV10-3 to TRBJ1-6; D is possibly TRBD1 (5 bases). The CDR3 contains 16 residues. Deletions cut 0 bases from V and 7 bases from J, with 13 bases between. The germline CDR1 and CDR2 sequences are ENHRY and SYGVKD. The CDR3 region has the DNA TGTGCCATCAGTGAGTCATGGGGCTCAGGAAATTCACCCCTCCACTTT. Amino acid sequence: CAISESWGSGNSPLHF.

This clonotype came up many times. This chain links TRBV2 with TRBJ2-2; D possibly corresponds to TRBD2 (6 bases). Trimming pared 3 bases from V and 4 bases from J, leaving 12 bases between. Germline loops: CDR1 SNHLY, CDR2 FYNNEI. This CDR3 is 15 amino acids long. Here the CDR3 DNA reads TGTGCCAGCAGTGATAGTAGGGGAGGCACCGGGGAGCTGTTTTTT. The encoded protein is CASSDSRGGTGELFF.

V usage is TRBV7-3 and J usage is TRBJ1-2; D call uncertain. The CDR3 length is 16 residues. Deletions cut 3 bases from V and 0 bases from J, with 14 bases between. Germline V gives CDR1 SGHTA, CDR2 FQGTGA. The CDR3 bases are TGTGCCAGCAGCTTGGATTGGAGGGTAGCTAACTATGGCTACACCTTC. Translating it yields CASSLDWRVANYGYTF.

This clonotype appeared a few times. The gene calls are TRBV12-3 or TRBV12-4 and TRBJ1-1; D is perhaps TRBD1 (5 bases). The CDR3 sequence is 18 residues long. Trimming shortened V by 6 bases and J by 3 bases, and 26 bases separated the two germline ends. DNA of the CDR3: TGTGCCAGCAGCCCAGGCGGGGGGATAAATACCGGTGACACTGAAGCTTTCTTT. It yields the protein CASSPGGGINTGDTEAFF.

This clonotype was found many times. The V gene is TRBV6-6, the J gene TRBJ1-3, with D maybe TRBD1 (5 bases). Germline values: CDR1 MNHNY, CDR2 SVGAGI (reference sequence). The CDR3 totals 14 residues. The ends were cut back, 5 bases at V and 1 base at J, with 9 bases in the middle. The CDR3 loop is CASSDSISGNTIYF. The DNA of the CDR3 is TGTGCCAGCAGTGACAGTATTTCTGGAAACACCATATATTTT.

The chain is built from TRBV6-6 and TRBJ2-2; D perhaps matches TRBD2 (7 bases). The CDR3 extends over 16 amino acids. V was shortened by 5 bases and J by 4 bases, with 17 bases between the two germline ends. Germline values: CDR1 MNHNY, CDR2 SVGAGI (reference sequence). This chain's CDR3 is CASSIRGAQSTGELFF. The CDR3 bases are TGTGCCAGCAGTATACGGGGGGCGCAGAGCACCGGGGAGCTGTTTTTT.